A single sample gave rise to the 17 T cell receptor beta chains below, sequenced in a study of T cell repertoires in cytomegalovirus infection. Antigens for these TCRs are unknown. One entry per CDR3 protein results from TCRdb running MiXCR on the reads. Of about 570,000 distinct CDR3 sequences listed, almost 40% were seen once; the top ten hold 40% to 60%. The sequencing here drew on cultured PBMCs, taken from culture after CMV antigen stimulation. Receptors were obtained from a human donor in good health (CMV status not recorded). Some clones in this sample may be carry-over from other donors' samples.

V usage is TRBV7-9 and J usage is TRBJ2-6; 7 bases agree with TRBD1. With 6 bases clipped from V and 0 bases from J, the junction kept 5 bases outside the gene matches. This CDR3 is 16 amino acids long. CDR1 and CDR2 (germline): SEHNR, FQNEAQ (reference sequence). CDR3 sequence (DNA): TGTGCCAGCAGTCATACAGGGGCCTCTGGGGCCAACGTCCTGACTTTC. It yields the protein CASSHTGASGANVLTF.

The chain uses TRBV5-4 and TRBJ1-1; weak D call: TRBD1 (5 bases). Trimming shortened V by 2 bases and J by 8 bases, and 13 bases separated the two germline ends. The CDR3 is made up of 13 amino acids. Germline-derived CDR1 and CDR2 are SGHNT and YYREEE (reference sequence). As DNA, the CDR3 is TGTGCCAGCAGCTTAGGGGAGGTGACAGAAGCTTTCTTT. Its protein is CASSLGEVTEAFF.

The CDR3 protein is CASSLGGEISYEQYF. The CDR3 DNA is TGTGCCAGCAGCTTGGGGGGAGAGATATCTTACGAGCAGTACTTC. The genes are TRBV7-6 and TRBJ2-7, with D maybe TRBD2 (6 bases). Trimming left V 3 bases short and J 4 bases short, with 16 bases between. Germline V CDR1 and CDR2: SGHVS, FNYEAQ. The CDR3 consists of 15 residues.

V is TRBV19 and J is TRBJ2-1; D is tentatively TRBD1 or TRBD2 (5 bases each). There are 15 residues in the CDR3. The V end was cut by 4 bases, the J end by 6 bases, with 16 bases between. In germline, CDR1 is LNHDA, CDR2 SQIVND (reference sequence). Here the CDR3 reads CASSSIPVGTNEQFF. CDR3 nucleotide sequence: TGTGCCAGTAGTAGCATCCCCGTAGGGACCAATGAGCAGTTCTTC. Full variable domain (outside the CDR3, taken from reference TRBV19 and TRBJ2-1): DGGITQSPKYLFRKEGQNVTLSCEQNLNHDAMYWYRQDPGQGLRLIYYSQIVNDFQKGDIAEGYSVSREKKESFPLTVTSAQKNPTAFYLCASSSIPVGTNEQFFGPGTRLTVL.

The chain combines TRBV7-4 with TRBJ2-3; tentative D call: TRBD1 (6 bases). The germline CDR1 and CDR2 sequences are SGHVT and SQSDAQ. The CDR3 sequence is 15 residues long. Trimming pared 5 bases from V and 5 bases from J, leaving 17 bases between. The CDR3 is CASSDRQTGKDTQYF. The CDR3 nucleotides read TGTGCCAGCAGCGATAGACAAACAGGGAAAGATACGCAGTATTTT.

J is TRBJ2-1 and V is TRBV6-6; possible D gene TRBD1, 7 bases. This CDR3 region has 16 residues. The V and J ends lost 2 bases and 0 bases respectively, with 11 bases between them. The germline CDR1 and CDR2 sequences are MNHNY and SVGAGI (reference sequence). CDR3 DNA: TGTGCCAGCAGTTACCAGGGGGGACTCTCCTACAATGAGCAGTTCTTC. It is translated as CASSYQGGLSYNEQFF.

The chain combines TRBV11-2 with TRBJ2-7, with D unresolved. There are 16 residues in the CDR3. Trimming removed 4 bases at V and 0 bases at J, with 16 bases between. Germline V gene lookup returns CDR1 SGHAT and CDR2 FQNNGV. CDR3: CASSSWPASSSYEQYF. DNA of the CDR3: TGTGCCAGCAGCTCGTGGCCGGCCAGTAGCTCCTACGAGCAGTACTTC.

This clonotype was recorded a few times. The chain combines TRBV12-3 or TRBV12-4 with TRBJ1-1; 7 bases are shared with TRBD1. Trimming removed 6 bases from V and 2 bases from J; junction bases left unmatched: 15. CDR3 length: 17 residues. DNA for the CDR3: TGTGCCAGCAGCCGTTCGGGGACAGCTAATGGAAACACTGAAGCTTTCTTT. This translates into CASSRSGTANGNTEAFF.

This clonotype was recorded a few times. The rearrangement links TRBV19 to TRBJ1-3; 7 nucleotides line up with TRBD1. CDR3 length: 15 amino acids. Per the germline V gene, CDR1 is LNHDA and CDR2 is SQIVND (reference sequence). V lost 3 bases to trimming and J lost 0 bases; unmatched junction nucleotides: 2. CDR3 protein: CASSMDRSSGNTIYF. In nucleotides, the CDR3 is TGTGCCAGTAGTATGGACAGGAGCTCTGGAAACACCATATATTTT.

This chain uses TRBV10-3 with TRBJ2-3, with D perhaps given as TRBD1 or TRBD2 (6 bases each). Trimming took 3 bases from V and 3 from J, leaving 22 bases between them. CDR1 is ENHRY and CDR2 is SYGVKD in the germline V gene. The CDR3 runs 18 residues. The CDR3 DNA reads TGTGCCATCAGTGAAACAGTGGCGGCCGGGGGCCGAACAGATACGCAGTATTTT. It yields the protein CAISETVAAGGRTDTQYF.

This rearrangement joins TRBV28 to TRBJ1-2, with D uncertain. CDR3 length: 14 residues. Germline loops: CDR1 MDHEN, CDR2 SYDVKM. Trimming took off 6 bases at V and 14 bases at J, with 25 bases between the two ends. CDR3 protein: CASSLLSRDEVWTF. DNA of the CDR3: TGTGCCAGCAGCCTCCTATCGAGGGATGAGGTGTGGACCTTC.

The J gene is TRBJ1-5, the V gene TRBV7-2; D may be TRBD1 (5 bases). Germline V gives CDR1 SGHTA, CDR2 FQGNSA. V was trimmed by 1 base and J by 9 bases, leaving 13 bases between them. This CDR3 contains 14 residues. In DNA, the CDR3 is TGTGCCAGCAGCTTAGGGGTTTGGGGCTCGCCCCAGCATTTT. Translation: CASSLGVWGSPQHF.

This clonotype has a handful of counts. The J gene is TRBJ1-3, the V gene TRBV10-3; tentative D call: TRBD1 (6 bases). Germline V gives CDR1 ENHRY, CDR2 SYGVKD. V dropped 4 bases and J dropped 4 bases, with 11 bases sitting between them. The CDR3 consists of 14 residues. CDR3 sequence (DNA): TGTGCCATCAGTGTCGCAGGGGCCGGAAACACCATATATTTT. The encoded protein is CAISVAGAGNTIYF.

This clonotype appeared once. This chain connects TRBV27 to TRBJ2-7, with 9 positions matching TRBD1. The CDR3 is made up of 14 amino acids. Germline V lookup: CDR1 MNHEY, CDR2 SMNVEV (reference sequence). V gave up 6 bases and J gave up 9 bases; unmatched junction bases: 12. CDR3 DNA: TGTGCCAGCAGCCGGGCGGGGACAGGGCAAGGGCAGTACTTC. It translates to CASSRAGTGQGQYF.

This clonotype occurred a few times. The V gene is TRBV11-2, the J gene TRBJ2-7; D is tentatively TRBD1 or TRBD2 (5 bases each). The CDR3 length is 14 residues. In germline, CDR1 is SGHAT, CDR2 FQNNGV. The V gene lost 2 bases and the J gene lost 1 base, with 9 bases spanning the gap. For the CDR3, the DNA is TGTGCCAGCAGCTTATGGGACGGATCCTACGAGCAGTACTTC. It specifies CASSLWDGSYEQYF.

V is TRBV29-1 and J is TRBJ2-5; D call uncertain. CDR1 and CDR2 (germline): SQVTM, ANQGSEA. Trimming took off 0 bases at V and 2 bases at J, with 7 bases between the two ends. The CDR3 contains 13 residues. The chain's CDR3 is CSVEDPNQETQYF. The CDR3 coding sequence is TGCAGCGTTGAAGATCCCAATCAAGAGACCCAGTACTTC.

The gene calls are TRBV7-6 and TRBJ2-2; D is unresolved. The CDR3 has 15 residues. Germline values: CDR1 SGHVS, CDR2 FNYEAQ. The germline V and J ends were trimmed by 5 bases and 0 bases, with 10 bases remaining between them. CDR3 DNA sequence: TGTGCCAGCAGCCCCGGCCACCCGAACACCGGGGAGCTGTTTTTT. Its translation is CASSPGHPNTGELFF.